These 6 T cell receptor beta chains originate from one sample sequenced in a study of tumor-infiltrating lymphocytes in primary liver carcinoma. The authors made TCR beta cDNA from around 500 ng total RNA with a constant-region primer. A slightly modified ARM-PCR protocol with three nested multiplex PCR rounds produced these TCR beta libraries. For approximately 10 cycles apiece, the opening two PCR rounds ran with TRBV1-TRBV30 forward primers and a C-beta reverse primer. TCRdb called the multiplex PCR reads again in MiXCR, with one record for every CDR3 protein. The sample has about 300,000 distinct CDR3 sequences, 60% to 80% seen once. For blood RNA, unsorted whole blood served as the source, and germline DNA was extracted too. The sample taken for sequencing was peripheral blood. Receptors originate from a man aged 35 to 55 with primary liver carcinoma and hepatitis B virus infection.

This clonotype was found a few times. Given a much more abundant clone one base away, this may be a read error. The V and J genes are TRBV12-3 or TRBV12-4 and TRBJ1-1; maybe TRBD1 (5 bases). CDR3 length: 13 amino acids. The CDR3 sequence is CACSYGGNTEAFF. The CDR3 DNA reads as TGTGCCTGCAGTTACGGGGGGAACACTGAAGCTTTCTTT.

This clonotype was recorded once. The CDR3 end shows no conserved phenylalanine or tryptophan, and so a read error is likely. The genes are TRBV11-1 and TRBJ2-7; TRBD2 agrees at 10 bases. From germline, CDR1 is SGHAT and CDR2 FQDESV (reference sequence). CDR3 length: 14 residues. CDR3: CACRRTSGNYEQYL. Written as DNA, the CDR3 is TGTGCCTGCAGACGGACTAGCGGAAACTACGAGCAGTACCTC.

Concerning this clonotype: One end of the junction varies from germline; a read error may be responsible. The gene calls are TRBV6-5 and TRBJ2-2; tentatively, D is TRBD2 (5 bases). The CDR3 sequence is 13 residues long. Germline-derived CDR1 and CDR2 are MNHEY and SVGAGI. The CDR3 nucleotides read TGTGCCATCAGTTACGACGGGGTCGGGGAGTTGTTTTTT. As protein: CAISYDGVGELFF.

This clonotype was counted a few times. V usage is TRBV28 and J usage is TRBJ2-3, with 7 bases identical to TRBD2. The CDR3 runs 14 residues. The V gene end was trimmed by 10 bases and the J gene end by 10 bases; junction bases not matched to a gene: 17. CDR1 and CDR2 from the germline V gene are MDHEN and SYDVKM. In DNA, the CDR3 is TGTGCCACCACGGGGGGAGGAAGGGTAGAGGCGCAGTATTTT. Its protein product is CATTGGGRVEAQYF.

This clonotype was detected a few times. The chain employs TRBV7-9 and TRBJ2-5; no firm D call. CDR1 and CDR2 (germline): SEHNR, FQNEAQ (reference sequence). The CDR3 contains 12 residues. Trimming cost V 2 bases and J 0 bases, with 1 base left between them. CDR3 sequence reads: CASSLNQETQYF. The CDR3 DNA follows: TGTGCCAGCAGCTTAAACCAAGAGACCCAGTACTTC.

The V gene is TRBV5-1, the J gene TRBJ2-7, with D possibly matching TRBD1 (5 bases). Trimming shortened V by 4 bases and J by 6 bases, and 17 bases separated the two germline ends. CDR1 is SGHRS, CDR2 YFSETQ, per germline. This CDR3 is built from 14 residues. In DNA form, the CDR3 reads TGCGCCAGCAGCCCTGGGGTGGCAGGGCCCGAGCAGTACTTC. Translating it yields CASSPGVAGPEQYF.